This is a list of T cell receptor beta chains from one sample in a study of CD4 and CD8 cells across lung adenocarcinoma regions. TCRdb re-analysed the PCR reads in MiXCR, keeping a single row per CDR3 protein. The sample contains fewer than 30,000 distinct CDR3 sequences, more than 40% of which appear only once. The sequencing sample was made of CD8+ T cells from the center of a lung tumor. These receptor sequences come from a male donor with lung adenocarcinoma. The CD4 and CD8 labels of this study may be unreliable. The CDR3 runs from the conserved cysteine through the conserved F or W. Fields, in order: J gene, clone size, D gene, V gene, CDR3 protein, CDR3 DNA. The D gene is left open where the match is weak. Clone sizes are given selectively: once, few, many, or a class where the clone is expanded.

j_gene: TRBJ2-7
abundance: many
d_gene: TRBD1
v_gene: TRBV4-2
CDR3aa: CASSQDQDRPREQYF
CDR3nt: TGTGCCAGCAGCCAAGATCAGGACAGGCCTCGAGAGCAGTACTTC

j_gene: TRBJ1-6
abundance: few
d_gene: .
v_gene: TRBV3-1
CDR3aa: CASSQEVGGPSSYNSPLHF
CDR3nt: TGTGCCAGCAGCCAGGAGGTGGGGGGCCCAAGCTCCTATAATTCACCCCTCCACTTT

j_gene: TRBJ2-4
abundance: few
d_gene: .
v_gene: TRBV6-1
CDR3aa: CASSEEVLEGRDIQYF
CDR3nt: TGTGCCAGCAGTGAAGAGGTCTTGGAGGGACGAGACATTCAGTACTTC

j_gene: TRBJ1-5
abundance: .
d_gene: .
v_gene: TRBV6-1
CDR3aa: CASITDNNQPQHF
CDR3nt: TGTGCCAGCATAACAGATAACAATCAGCCCCAGCATTTT

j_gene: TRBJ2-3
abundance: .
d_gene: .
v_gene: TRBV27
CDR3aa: CASSLTGVGIDTQYF
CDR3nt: TGTGCCAGCAGTCTTACGGGAGTGGGTATAGATACGCAGTACTTT

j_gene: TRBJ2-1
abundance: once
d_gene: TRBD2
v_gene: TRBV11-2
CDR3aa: CASSFYSSGSPQFF
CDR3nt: TGTGCCAGCAGCTTCTATAGTAGCGGGAGTCCGCAGTTCTTC

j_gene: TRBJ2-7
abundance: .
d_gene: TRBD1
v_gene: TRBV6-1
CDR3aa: CASSTRRGLGAKDTQYF
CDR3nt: TGTGCCAGCAGTACGAGAAGGGGGCTGGGCGCCAAAGATACGCAGTACTTC

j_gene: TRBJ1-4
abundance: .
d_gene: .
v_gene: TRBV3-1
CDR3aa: CASSPGGHRSEKLFF
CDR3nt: TGTGCCAGCAGCCCCGGGGGACATAGAAGTGAAAAACTGTTTTTT

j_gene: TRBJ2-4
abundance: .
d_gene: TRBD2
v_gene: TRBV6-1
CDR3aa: CPSSRGGLGATDTQYF
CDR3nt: TGTCCCAGCAGCCGCGGGGGGCTGGGTGCCACAGACACGCAGTACTTC

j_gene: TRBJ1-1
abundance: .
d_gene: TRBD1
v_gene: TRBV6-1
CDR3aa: CASSPRTGEAFF
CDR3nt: TGTGCCAGCAGTCCCCGGACAGGGGAAGCTTTCTTT

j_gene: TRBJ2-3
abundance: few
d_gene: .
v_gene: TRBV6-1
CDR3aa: CASSESGDTQYF
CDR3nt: TGTGCCAGCAGTGAATCGGGGGATACGCAGTATTTT

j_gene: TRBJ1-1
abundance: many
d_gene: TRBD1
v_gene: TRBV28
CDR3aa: CASSFQGGNTEAFF
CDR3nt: TGTGCCAGCAGTTTTCAGGGGGGGAACACTGAAGCTTTCTTT

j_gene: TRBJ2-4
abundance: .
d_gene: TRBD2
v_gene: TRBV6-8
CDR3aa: CACGGVGGPDQDTQYF
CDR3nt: TGTGCCTGCGGGGGGGTCGGGGGCCCAGACCAAGACACTCAGTACTTC

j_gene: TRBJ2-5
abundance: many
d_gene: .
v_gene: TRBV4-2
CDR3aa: CASSQGGGLETQYF
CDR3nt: TGTGCCAGCAGCCAAGGAGGGGGATTGGAGACCCAGTACTTC

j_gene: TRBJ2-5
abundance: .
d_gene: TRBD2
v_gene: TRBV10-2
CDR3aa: CASKPAGRVETQYF
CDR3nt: TGCGCCAGCAAACCAGCGGGGAGGGTGGAGACCCAGTACTTC

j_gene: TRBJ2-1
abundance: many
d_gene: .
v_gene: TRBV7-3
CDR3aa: CASSSSVGQGQFF
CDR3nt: TGTGCCAGCAGCTCTAGTGTGGGGCAAGGGCAGTTCTTC

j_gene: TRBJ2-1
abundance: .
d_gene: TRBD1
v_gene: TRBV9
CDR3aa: CASSAELGQGFDEQFF
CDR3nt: TGTGCCAGCAGCGCCGAGCTGGGACAGGGGTTCGATGAGCAGTTCTTC

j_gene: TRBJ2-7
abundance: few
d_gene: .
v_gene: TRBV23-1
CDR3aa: CASSQRPRGLSSYEQYF
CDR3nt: TGCGCCAGCAGTCAACGCCCTCGAGGTTTAAGCTCCTACGAGCAGTACTTC

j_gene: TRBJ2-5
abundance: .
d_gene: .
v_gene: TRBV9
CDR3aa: CASSDGTRETQYF
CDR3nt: TGTGCCAGCAGCGACGGGACAAGAGAGACCCAGTACTTC

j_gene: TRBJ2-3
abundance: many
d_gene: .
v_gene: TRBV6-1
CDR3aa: CASSVLTSSSTDTQYF
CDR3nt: TGTGCCAGCAGTGTCTTAACTAGCAGTAGCACAGATACGCAGTATTTT

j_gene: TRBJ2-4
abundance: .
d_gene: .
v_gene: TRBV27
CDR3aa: CARSPGGAAKDTQYF
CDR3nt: TGTGCCAGGAGCCCCGGGGGTGCGGCCAAAGACACTCAGTACTTC

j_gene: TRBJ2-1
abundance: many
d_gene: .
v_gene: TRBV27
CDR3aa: CASNRGTTEQFF
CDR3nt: TGTGCCAGCAACAGAGGGACAACTGAGCAGTTCTTC

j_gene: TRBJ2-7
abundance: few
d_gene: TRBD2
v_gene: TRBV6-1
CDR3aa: CASRGLAGLYEQYF
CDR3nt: TGTGCCAGCAGGGGACTAGCGGGATTGTACGAGCAGTACTTC

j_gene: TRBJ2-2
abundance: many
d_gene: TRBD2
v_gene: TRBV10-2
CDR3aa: CASNSGTSGELFF
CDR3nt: TGCGCCAGCAACAGCGGGACTTCCGGGGAGCTGTTTTTT

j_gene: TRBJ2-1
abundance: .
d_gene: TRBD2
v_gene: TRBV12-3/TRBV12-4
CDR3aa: CASSRTSGGVWSYNEQFF
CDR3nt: TGTGCCAGCAGCCGGACTAGCGGGGGGGTTTGGTCCTACAATGAGCAGTTCTTC

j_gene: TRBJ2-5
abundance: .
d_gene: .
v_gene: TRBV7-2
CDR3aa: CASSWDMGTQYF
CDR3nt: TGTGCCAGCAGCTGGGACATGGGGACCCAGTACTTC

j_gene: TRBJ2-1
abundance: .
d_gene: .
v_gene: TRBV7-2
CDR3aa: CASSLDVGPWEQFF
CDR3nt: TGTGCCAGCAGCTTAGATGTGGGGCCGTGGGAGCAGTTCTTC

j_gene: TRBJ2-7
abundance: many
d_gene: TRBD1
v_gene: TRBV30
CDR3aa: CALSLQGAPYEQYF
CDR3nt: TGTGCCTTAAGCCTCCAGGGGGCACCTTACGAGCAGTACTTC

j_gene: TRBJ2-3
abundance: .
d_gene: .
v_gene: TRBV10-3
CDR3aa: CGIRGAGAENTQYF
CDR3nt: TGTGGCATCAGGGGGGCGGGAGCTGAAAACACGCAGTACTTT

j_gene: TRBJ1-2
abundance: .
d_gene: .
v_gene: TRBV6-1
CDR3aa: CASTIEEGNYGYTF
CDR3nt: TGTGCCAGCACCATCGAGGAGGGGAACTATGGCTACACCTTC

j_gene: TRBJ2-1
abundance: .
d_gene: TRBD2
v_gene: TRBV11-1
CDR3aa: CASSLGLAAQQFF
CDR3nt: TGTGCCAGCAGCTTAGGGCTAGCGGCTCAGCAGTTCTTC

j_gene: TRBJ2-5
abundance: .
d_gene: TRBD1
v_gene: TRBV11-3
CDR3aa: CASSQGQEETQYF
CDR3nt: TGTGCCAGCAGCCAGGGACAGGAAGAGACCCAGTACTTC

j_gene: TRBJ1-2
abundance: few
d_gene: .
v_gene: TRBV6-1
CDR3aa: CASRPMEKGYGYTF
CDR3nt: TGTGCCAGCAGACCTATGGAGAAGGGCTATGGCTACACCTTC

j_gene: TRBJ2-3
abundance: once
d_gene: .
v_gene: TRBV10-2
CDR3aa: CAGRDTTDTQYF
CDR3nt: TGCGCGGGGAGGGACACCACAGATACGCAGTATTTC

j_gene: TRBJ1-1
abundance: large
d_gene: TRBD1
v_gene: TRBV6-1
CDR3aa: CASTGTGYETEAFF
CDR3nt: TGTGCCAGCACCGGGACAGGGTACGAGACTGAAGCTTTCTTT

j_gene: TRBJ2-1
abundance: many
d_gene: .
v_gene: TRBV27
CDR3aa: CASSPGQRYGEQFF
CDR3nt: TGTGCCAGCAGTCCGGGACAACGTTACGGTGAGCAGTTCTTC

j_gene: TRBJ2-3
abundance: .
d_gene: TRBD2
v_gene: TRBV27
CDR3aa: CAGIGLADTDTQYF
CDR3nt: TGTGCGGGCATTGGCCTAGCGGACACAGATACGCAGTACTTT

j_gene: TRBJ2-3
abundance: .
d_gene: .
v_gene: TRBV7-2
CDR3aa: CASSLLGRRTGTQYF
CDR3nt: TGTGCCAGCAGCTTATTGGGGAGACGCACAGGTACGCAGTATTTT

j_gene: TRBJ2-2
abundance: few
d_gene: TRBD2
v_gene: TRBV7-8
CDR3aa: CASSSTSGSGWTGELFF
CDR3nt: TGTGCCAGCAGCTCGACTAGCGGGAGTGGTTGGACCGGGGAGCTGTTTTTT

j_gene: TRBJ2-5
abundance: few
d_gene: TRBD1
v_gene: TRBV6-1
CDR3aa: CASRDGTGAAQYF
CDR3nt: TGTGCCAGCAGGGACGGGACAGGGGCGGCCCAGTACTTC

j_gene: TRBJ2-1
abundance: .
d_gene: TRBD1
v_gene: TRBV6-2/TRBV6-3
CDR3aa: CASSDREEQFF
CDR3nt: TGTGCCAGCAGTGACAGGGAAGAGCAGTTCTTC

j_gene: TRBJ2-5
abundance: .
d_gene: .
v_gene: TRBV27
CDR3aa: CASSPAGADQDTQYF
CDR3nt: TGTGCCAGCAGCCCCGCGGGCGCGGACCAAGACACCCAGTACTTC